This T cell receptor (beta chain) appears in the sequencing data of a study of PD-1 and CTLA-4 blockade in melanoma. The V end was cut by 5 bases, the J end by 0 bases, with 11 bases between. The CDR3 extends over 14 amino acids. The V gene's germline CDR1 is MNHEY and CDR2 SVGAGI. Profiled with immunoSEQ multiplex PCR; TCRdb holds only in-frame clones, not every one. This table has 34,000 or so clones, around 89% appearing once. The sequence came from a human donor with melanoma. The starting material was CD8+ T cells from peripheral blood, obtained from a patient given anti-PD-1 treatment. The chain uses TRBV6-5 and TRBJ2-7; D perhaps matches TRBD2 (5 bases). The CDR3 reads CASSKLVNSYEQYF. CDR3 DNA sequence: TGTGCCAGCAGTAAACTAGTGAACTCCTACGAGCAGTACTTC.